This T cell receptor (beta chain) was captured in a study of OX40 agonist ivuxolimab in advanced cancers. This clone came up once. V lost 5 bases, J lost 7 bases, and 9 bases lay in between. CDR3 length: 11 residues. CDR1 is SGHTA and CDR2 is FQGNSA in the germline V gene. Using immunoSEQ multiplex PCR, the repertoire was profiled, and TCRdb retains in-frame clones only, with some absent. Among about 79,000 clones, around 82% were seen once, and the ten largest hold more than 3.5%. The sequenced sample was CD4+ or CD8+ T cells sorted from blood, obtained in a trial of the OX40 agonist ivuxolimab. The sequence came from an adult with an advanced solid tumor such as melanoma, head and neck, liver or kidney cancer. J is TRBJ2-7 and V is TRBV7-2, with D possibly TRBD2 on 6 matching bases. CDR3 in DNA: TGTGCCAGCAGCCCTGGAGGGGAGCAGTACTTC. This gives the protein CASSPGGEQYF.